What follows are 8 T cell receptor beta chains derived from one specimen sequenced in a study of blood T cell repertoires in COVID-19. Sequenced by immunoSEQ multiplex PCR; TCRdb stores in-frame clones only, minus some. This sample yields 180,000 or so clones, of which approximately 91% are seen a single time; approximately 0.8% belongs to the top ten. The sequenced sample consisted of PBMCs or T cells enriched from blood (not recorded which). These receptor sequences come from a woman aged 18-35 years who had recovered from COVID-19.

The chain links TRBV27 to TRBJ2-7; possibly TRBD1 for D (6 bases). Per germline, CDR1 MNHEY and CDR2 SMNVEV (reference sequence). V lost 6 bases, J lost 3 bases, and 12 bases lay in between. The CDR3 sequence is 13 residues long. CDR3: CASSTGIHYEQYF. CDR3 sequence (DNA): TGTGCCAGCAGCACAGGGATTCACTACGAGCAGTACTTC.

V gene TRBV7-8 combines with J gene TRBJ2-7, with 13 bases lining up with TRBD2. Germline CDR1 and CDR2: SGHVS and FQNEAQ. V lost 3 bases and J lost 2; bases outside the gene matches: 13. This CDR3 is built from 19 residues. The CDR3 region is CASSFAPGTSGKGAYEQYF. For the CDR3, the DNA is TGTGCCAGCAGCTTTGCCCCCGGGACTAGCGGGAAGGGAGCCTACGAGCAGTACTTC.

The J gene is TRBJ2-3, the V gene TRBV6-5; TRBD1 might be the D (5 bases). Germline lookup yields CDR1 MNHEY and CDR2 SVGAGI. This CDR3 comprises 14 residues. V lost 5 bases to trimming and J lost 10 bases, with 19 bases between them. Written as DNA, the CDR3 is TGTGCCAGCAGTCCTGACAGCCTACCTAGGGCGCAGTATTTT. Protein product: CASSPDSLPRAQYF.

The V and J genes are TRBV24-1 and TRBJ1-2; D gene ambiguous. The CDR3 length is 13 residues. Germline V CDR1 and CDR2: KGHDR, SFDVKD. Trimming took 1 base from V and 8 from J, leaving 10 bases between them. As DNA, the CDR3 is TGTGCCACCAGTGATTTACCGGGTTACGGCTACACCTTC. This encodes CATSDLPGYGYTF.

The chain recombines TRBV20-1 with TRBJ2-7, with D possibly matching TRBD2 (5 bases). The germline gives CDR1 DFQATT, CDR2 SNEGSKA (reference sequence). V was trimmed by 3 bases and J by 7 bases, leaving 16 bases between them. The CDR3 spans 13 residues. CDR3 amino acids: CSASPDSKKEQYF. CDR3 bases: TGCAGTGCTAGTCCGGACTCCAAAAAAGAGCAGTACTTC.

This chain connects TRBV5-1 to TRBJ1-2; D is perhaps TRBD1 (5 bases). Germline V gives CDR1 SGHRS, CDR2 YFSETQ. Trimming pared 4 bases from V and 8 bases from J, leaving 12 bases between. The CDR3 is 12 amino acids. The DNA for the CDR3 is TGCGCCAGCAGCGAGTCGGAGGGGGGCTACACCTTC. It specifies CASSESEGGYTF.

This clone was seen only once. The J gene is TRBJ1-5, the V gene TRBV5-1, with D maybe TRBD1 (6 bases). V was trimmed by 4 bases and J by 4 bases, leaving 12 bases between them. The germline CDR1 and CDR2 sequences are SGHRS and YFSETQ. The CDR3 has 14 amino acids. As DNA, the CDR3 is TGCGCCAGCAGCAAGGACAGTTTGAATCAGCCCCAGCATTTT. This sequence encodes CASSKDSLNQPQHF.

The chain couples TRBV28 to TRBJ2-2; TRBD1 matches at 9 bases. Germline loops: CDR1 MDHEN, CDR2 SYDVKM. Unmatched junction bases numbered 2, after V lost 2 bases and J lost 1 base. The CDR3 is 16 residues long. The CDR3 reads CASSLTGQGNTGELFF. CDR3 bases: TGTGCCAGCAGTTTAACGGGACAGGGGAACACCGGGGAGCTGTTTTTT.